Given below is one T cell receptor beta chain in context. At one boundary the junction diverges from the germline segment, which might be a read error. The TCR beta CDR3 regions underwent amplification using RNA transcripts as the source. The TCR CDR3 was amplified in a first-round RT-PCR using the HTBI primer set. Each CDR3 protein is one row after TCRdb ran MiXCR on the multiplex PCR reads. The sample shows under 350,000 distinct CDR3 sequences, about 25% of them seen only once. The sample belongs to a study of T cells in Graves' hyperthyroidism and ophthalmopathy. The TCR sequence derives from a man aged 40-55 years with Graves' hyperthyroidism that later progressed to Graves' ophthalmopathy. Sample: blood.

In DNA, the CDR3 is TGTGCCAACAGCCCCGACAGGGGTGGCACCGGGGAGCTGTTTTTT. Translating it yields CANSPDRGGTGELFF. The chain carries TRBV5-5 and TRBJ2-2; the match to TRBD1 covers 8 bases. Germline CDR1 and CDR2: SGHKS and YYEKEE (reference sequence). CDR3 length: 15 residues.